A single sample is the source of the 8 T cell receptor beta chains below, sequenced in a study of cytomegalovirus exposure and HLA in healthy donors (dated by TCRdb to 2017 to 2019). The library relied on the immunoSEQ multiplex PCR assay. A mixture of 60 forward primers for TCR Vbeta segments and 13 reverse primers for TCR Jbeta segments was used in the multiplex PCR. The table was pulled from immuneACCESS by TCRdb, which kept in-frame rearrangements only. Such tables lose some clones; where checked, under half of the loss comes from unresolved V genes, and the rest has no known cause. This sample's table contains about 84,000 clones. The top ten clonotypes cover approximately 0.63% of the sample. Sequencing input: PBMCs. These receptors were obtained from a man between 50 and 59 years old in good health and CMV-seronegative.

This chain uses TRBV27 with TRBJ1-6, with 7 bases that match TRBD1. V shed 7 bases and J 5 bases; nucleotides not matched to a gene: 11. CDR1 and CDR2 (germline): MNHEY, SMNVEV (reference sequence). This CDR3 is 16 amino acids long. The CDR3 here is CASKYGTAGNNSPLHF. CDR3 sequence (DNA): TGTGCCAGCAAATACGGGACAGCCGGAAATAATTCACCCCTCCACTTT.

The chain combines TRBV6-5 with TRBJ2-7, with a possible D match to TRBD2 (6 bases). Germline CDR1 and CDR2: MNHEY and SVGAGI. V lost 0 bases and J 2 bases, leaving 11 bases between the germline ends. The CDR3 spans 15 residues. Here the CDR3 reads CASSYSISGAYEQYF. The CDR3 coding sequence is TGTGCCAGCAGTTACTCTATCTCGGGAGCCTACGAGCAGTACTTC.

The CDR3 nucleotides are TGTGCCACTTGGACCCTAGCGGGGGGCCCCTATACGCAGTATTTT. It encodes CATWTLAGGPYTQYF. The rearrangement uses TRBV28 and TRBJ2-3, with 11 bases fitting TRBD2. In germline, CDR1 is MDHEN, CDR2 SYDVKM. Unmatched junction bases numbered 13, after V lost 10 bases and J lost 7 bases. There are 15 residues in the CDR3. The full variable domain, in which reference TRBV28 and TRBJ2-3 provide the parts outside the CDR3, is DVKVTQSSRYLVKRTGEKVFLECVQDMDHENMFWYRQDPGLGLRLIYFSYDVKMKEKGDIPEGYSVSREKKERFSLILESASTNQTSMYLCATWTLAGGPYTQYFGPGTRLTVL.

Worth noting for this clone: The junction and the germline gene differ at one end; a read error may be behind it. The chain links TRBV7-7 to TRBJ2-7; the match to TRBD2 covers 7 bases. The CDR3 length is 15 residues. CDR1 is SSHAT and CDR2 is FNYEAQ in the germline V gene (reference sequence). CDR3 DNA sequence: TGTGCTAGCAGCTTAGGGGCAGGACTAGCCTACGAGCAGTACTTC. It codes for CASSLGAGLAYEQYF.

The rearrangement links TRBV18 to TRBJ1-1; no reliable D call. The V end was cut by 4 bases, the J end by 1 base, with 10 bases between. This CDR3 is 14 amino acids long. CDR1 is KGHSH, CDR2 LQKENI, per germline. CDR3 sequence (DNA): TGTGCCAGCTCACAGGTTGCGGGGAACACTGAAGCTTTCTTT. Translation gives CASSQVAGNTEAFF.

The chain is built from TRBV9 and TRBJ1-2; D not resolved. This CDR3 region has 12 residues. Trimming cost V 6 bases and J 5 bases, with 11 bases left between them. Germline loops: CDR1 SGDLS, CDR2 YYNGEE. The CDR3 spells CASTLSGYGYTF. CDR3 nucleotides: TGTGCCAGCACCCTTTCGGGTTATGGCTACACCTTC.

V and J are TRBV6-5 and TRBJ2-7; 10 positions match TRBD1. Germline CDR1 and CDR2: MNHEY and SVGAGI. The CDR3 is 15 residues long. With V trimmed by 3 bases and J by 2 bases, 4 bases remained unmatched. In DNA, the CDR3 is TGTGCCAGCAGTTATCCCGGGACAGGGGCCTACGAGCAGTACTTC. Its translation is CASSYPGTGAYEQYF.

The genes are TRBV28 and TRBJ1-1, with D maybe TRBD1 (5 bases). With 7 bases removed from V and 7 bases from J, the gap between germline ends came to 19 bases. Germline values: CDR1 MDHEN, CDR2 SYDVKM. This CDR3 contains 14 residues. CDR3 DNA sequence: TGTGCCAGCACCACCCTACGGGGGGTTATTGAAGCTTTCTTT. Amino acid sequence: CASTTLRGVIEAFF.